What follows are 11 T cell receptor beta chains derived from one specimen sequenced in a study of blood T cell repertoires in COVID-19. Data came from immunoSEQ multiplex PCR; TCRdb stores just in-frame clones and leaves some out. The sample lists about 300,000 clones, roughly 88% occurring once. Sequencing was carried out using peripheral blood. Receptors were obtained from a woman in her thirties with COVID-19, enrolled during active disease.

V and J are TRBV6-2 or TRBV6-3 and TRBJ2-7; 8 positions match TRBD2. The germline CDR1 and CDR2 sequences are MNHEY and SVGEGT. V lost 2 bases, J lost 4 bases, and 7 bases stayed unmatched. The CDR3 length is 15 residues. The CDR3 bases are TGTGCCAGCAGTTACCGGGCGGGGGGCTTGTACGAGCAGTACTTC. The encoded protein is CASSYRAGGLYEQYF.

In its sample, this clone was seen once. The J gene is TRBJ2-7, the V gene TRBV13; 7 bases align to TRBD1. V lost 5 bases and J lost 6; bases outside the gene matches: 4. This CDR3 has 12 residues. The germline CDR1 and CDR2 sequences are PRHDT and FYEKMQ (reference sequence). For the CDR3, the DNA is TGTGCCAGCAGCGAGACAGGGTCCGAGCAGTACTTC. Translating it yields CASSETGSEQYF.

The chain links TRBV7-9 to TRBJ1-2, with unresolved D. The CDR3 totals 14 residues. CDR1 and CDR2 from the germline V gene are SEHNR and FQNEAQ (reference sequence). The germline V and J ends were trimmed by 1 base and 3 bases, with 9 bases remaining between them. DNA of the CDR3: TGTGCCAGCAGCTTAGGTTGGGCTGACTATGGCTACACCTTC. Translation gives CASSLGWADYGYTF. Looking up the rest from reference TRBV7-9 and TRBJ1-2 gives the full variable domain: DTGVSQNPRHKITKRGQNVTFRCDPISEHNRLYWYRQTLGQGPEFLTYFQNEAQLEKSRLLSDRFSAERPKGSFSTLEIQRTEQGDSAMYLCASSLGWADYGYTFGSGTRLTVV.

The chain recombines TRBV11-2 with TRBJ2-1, with D possibly matching TRBD2 (6 bases). V was clipped by 6 bases and J by 7 bases, with 16 bases between them. Germline CDR1 is SGHAT and CDR2 is FQNNGV. CDR3 size: 14 residues. CDR3: CASSSTRRRNEQFF. In DNA form, the CDR3 reads TGTGCCAGCAGTTCGACTAGGAGGAGGAATGAGCAGTTCTTC. Variable domain in full (rest from reference TRBV11-2 and TRBJ2-1): EAGVAQSPRYKIIEKRQSVAFWCNPISGHATLYWYQQILGQGPKLLIQFQNNGVVDDSQLPKDRFSAERLKGVDSTLKIQPAKLEDSAVYLCASSSTRRRNEQFFGPGTRLTVL.

The CDR3 protein is CASSPTSGAGGDEQFF. The CDR3 DNA reads as TGTGCCAGCAGCCCCACTAGCGGGGCGGGCGGCGATGAGCAGTTCTTC. The rearrangement links TRBV5-4 to TRBJ2-1; 10 nucleotides agree with TRBD2. The CDR3 totals 16 residues. Germline values: CDR1 SGHNT, CDR2 YYREEE (reference sequence). J gave up 8 bases and V 4 bases, and 12 bases lay outside the gene matches. Filled out from reference TRBV5-4 and TRBJ2-1, the complete variable domain reads ETGVTQSPTHLIKTRGQQVTLRCSSQSGHNTVSWYQQALGQGPQFIFQYYREEENGRGNFPPRFSGLQFPNYSSELNVNALELDDSALYLCASSPTSGAGGDEQFFGPGTRLTVL.

The chain recombines TRBV7-2 with TRBJ2-7, with TRBD1 identical over 10 bases. Germline loops: CDR1 SGHTA, CDR2 FQGNSA. The CDR3 totals 15 residues. J gave up 2 bases and V 3 bases, and 4 bases lay outside the gene matches. The DNA for the CDR3 is TGTGCCAGCAGCTTGGGACAGGGGACTGCCTACGAGCAGTACGTC. Translation gives CASSLGQGTAYEQYV.

This clone showed up just once. CDR3 DNA sequence: TGTGCCAGCAGCCCTCAGGGGCTCTATGGCTACACCTTC. Its translation is CASSPQGLYGYTF. This chain links TRBV11-2 with TRBJ1-2; D is possibly TRBD1 (6 bases). The V gene lost 5 bases and the J gene lost 4 bases, with 11 bases spanning the gap. The CDR3 is made up of 13 amino acids. The germline CDR1 and CDR2 sequences are SGHAT and FQNNGV.

The chain carries TRBV6-6 and TRBJ2-5; TRBD1 matches at 7 bases. The CDR3 has 14 amino acids. Germline V CDR1 and CDR2: MNHNY, SVGAGI (reference sequence). The V gene end was trimmed by 5 bases and the J gene end by 1 base; junction bases not matched to a gene: 4. CDR3 sequence: CASSRDSRQETQYF. In DNA, the CDR3 is TGTGCCAGCAGTAGGGACAGCCGCCAAGAGACCCAGTACTTC.

The CDR3: CAPCQSGNTIYF. The CDR3 DNA sequence: TGTGCCCCCTGCCAGTCTGGAAACACCATATATTTT. The chain combines TRBV6-8 with TRBJ1-3; D gene unclear. Germline values: CDR1 MNHGY, CDR2 SAAAGT. The CDR3 sequence is 12 residues long. V was clipped by 11 bases and J by 1 base, with 9 bases between them.

The DNA of the CDR3 is TGTGCCAGTAGGATGACTAGCGGGGGGGCAAATGAGCAGTTCTTC. Encoded protein: CASRMTSGGANEQFF. This chain uses TRBV19 with TRBJ2-1, with 14 bases fitting TRBD2. The CDR3 contains 15 residues. Germline assignment: CDR1 LNHDA and CDR2 SQIVND (reference sequence). V was clipped by 6 bases and J by 7 bases; unmatched bases: 5.

The chain is built from TRBV4-3 and TRBJ2-7; D gene unclear. CDR3 length: 14 residues. Germline values: CDR1 LGHNA, CDR2 YSLEER. V was clipped by 1 base and J by 1 base, with 8 bases between them. CDR3 sequence (DNA): TGCGCCAGCAGCCAAGGGTCCAGGTCCTACGAGCAGTACTTC. As protein: CASSQGSRSYEQYF.